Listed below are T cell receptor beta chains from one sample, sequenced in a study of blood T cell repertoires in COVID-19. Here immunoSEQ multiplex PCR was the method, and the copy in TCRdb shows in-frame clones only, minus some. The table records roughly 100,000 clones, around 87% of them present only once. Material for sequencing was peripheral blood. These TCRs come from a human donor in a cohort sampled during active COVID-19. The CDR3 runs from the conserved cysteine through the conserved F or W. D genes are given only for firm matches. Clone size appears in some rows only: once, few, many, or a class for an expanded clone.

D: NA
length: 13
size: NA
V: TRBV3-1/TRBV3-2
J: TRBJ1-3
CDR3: CASSHSLVNTIYF
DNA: TGTGCCAGCAGCCACTCCCTCGTTAACACCATATATTTT

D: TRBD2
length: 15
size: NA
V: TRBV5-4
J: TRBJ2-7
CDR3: CASSTGLAAPYEQYF
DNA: TGTGCCAGCAGCACGGGACTAGCGGCTCCCTACGAGCAGTACTTC

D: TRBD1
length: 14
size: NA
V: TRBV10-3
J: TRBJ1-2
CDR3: CAISGDRGHRGYTF
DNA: TGTGCCATCAGTGGGGACAGGGGGCACCGCGGCTACACCTTC

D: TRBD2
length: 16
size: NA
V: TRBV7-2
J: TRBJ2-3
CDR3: CASSARLAGSTDTQYF
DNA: TGTGCCAGCAGCGCCCGACTAGCGGGGAGCACAGATACGCAGTATTTT

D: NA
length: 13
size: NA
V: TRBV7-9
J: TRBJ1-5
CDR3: CARGGQSNQPQHF
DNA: TGTGCCAGGGGGGGGCAGAGCAATCAGCCCCAGCATTTT

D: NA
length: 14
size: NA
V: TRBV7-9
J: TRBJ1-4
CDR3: CASSLDSSNEKLFF
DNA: TGTGCCAGCAGCCTGGACAGTTCTAATGAAAAACTGTTTTTT

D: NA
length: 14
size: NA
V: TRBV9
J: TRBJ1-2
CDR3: CASSAEPQGDGYTF
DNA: TGTGCCAGCAGCGCCGAACCACAGGGCGATGGCTACACCTTC

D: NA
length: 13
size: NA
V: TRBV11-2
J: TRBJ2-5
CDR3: CASSPTGRETQYF
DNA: TGTGCCAGCAGCCCAACAGGGCGGGAGACCCAGTACTTC

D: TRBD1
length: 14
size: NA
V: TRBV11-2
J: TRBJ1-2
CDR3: CASSLGQGEGGYTF
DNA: TGTGCCAGCAGCTTAGGACAGGGGGAAGGTGGCTACACCTTC

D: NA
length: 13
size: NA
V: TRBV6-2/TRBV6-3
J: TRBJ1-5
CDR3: CASSYEARQPQHF
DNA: TGTGCCAGCAGTTACGAGGCTCGGCAGCCCCAGCATTTT

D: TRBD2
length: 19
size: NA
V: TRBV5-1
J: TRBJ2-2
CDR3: CASRLVALAGIANTGELFF
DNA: TGCGCCAGCAGACTCGTGGCACTAGCGGGAATAGCGAACACCGGGGAGCTGTTTTTT

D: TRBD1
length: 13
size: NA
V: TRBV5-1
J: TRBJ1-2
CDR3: CASNPGQGYGYTF
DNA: TGCGCCAGCAACCCGGGACAGGGGTATGGCTACACCTTC

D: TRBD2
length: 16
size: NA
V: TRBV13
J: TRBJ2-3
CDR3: CASSAGLAGLTDTQYF
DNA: TGTGCCAGCAGCGCGGGACTAGCGGGGCTCACAGATACGCAGTATTTT

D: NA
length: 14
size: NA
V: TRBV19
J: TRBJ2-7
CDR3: CASSHRDTSYEQYF
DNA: TGTGCCAGTAGCCACCGGGACACCTCCTACGAGCAGTACTTC

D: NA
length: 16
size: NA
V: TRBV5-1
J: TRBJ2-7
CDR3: CASSFSWTGSSYEQYF
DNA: TGCGCCAGCAGCTTCTCCTGGACGGGAAGCTCCTACGAGCAGTACTTC

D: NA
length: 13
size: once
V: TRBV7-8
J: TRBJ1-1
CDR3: CASSPGTPTEAFF
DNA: TGTGCCAGCAGCCCTGGGACACCCACTGAAGCTTTCTTT

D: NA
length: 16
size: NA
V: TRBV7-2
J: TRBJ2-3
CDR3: CASSLVGGGPGDTQYF
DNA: TGTGCCAGCAGCTTAGTAGGGGGGGGCCCCGGAGATACGCAGTATTTT

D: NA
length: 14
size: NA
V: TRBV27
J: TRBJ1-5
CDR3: CASSLSRGLEPQHF
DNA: TGTGCCAGCAGCCTATCGCGGGGATTGGAGCCCCAGCATTTT

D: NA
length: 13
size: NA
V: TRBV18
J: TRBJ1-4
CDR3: CASSGPDNEKLFF
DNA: TGTGCCAGCTCAGGGCCGGATAATGAAAAACTGTTTTTT

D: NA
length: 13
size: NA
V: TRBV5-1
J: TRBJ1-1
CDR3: CASSLEMNTEAFF
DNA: TGCGCCAGCAGCTTAGAGATGAACACTGAAGCTTTCTTT

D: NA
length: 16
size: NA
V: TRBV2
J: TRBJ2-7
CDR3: CASSGRRAASSYEQYF
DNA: TGTGCCAGCAGTGGACGGAGGGCTGCTAGCTCCTACGAGCAGTACTTC

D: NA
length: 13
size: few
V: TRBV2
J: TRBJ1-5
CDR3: CASSRDTNQPQHF
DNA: TGTGCCAGCAGTCGAGACACCAATCAGCCCCAGCATTTT

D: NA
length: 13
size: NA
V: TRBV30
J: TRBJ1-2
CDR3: CAWSVSGFGGYTF
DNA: TGTGCCTGGAGTGTGTCAGGGTTCGGTGGCTACACCTTC

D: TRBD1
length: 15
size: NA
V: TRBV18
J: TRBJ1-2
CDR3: CASSPRQGSNYGYTF
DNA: TGTGCCAGCTCACCCCGACAGGGGTCTAACTATGGCTACACCTTC

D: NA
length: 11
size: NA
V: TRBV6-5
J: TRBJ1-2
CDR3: CASSNSYGYTF
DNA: TGTGCCAGCAGTAACAGCTATGGCTACACCTTC